The 3 T cell receptor beta chains in this list originate from one sample, sequenced in a study of control samples from healthy donors and cancer patients. Produced via immunoSEQ multiplex PCR; TCRdb's table is partial and in-frame only. The data hold about 34,000 clones, with 86% observed a single time. Input material: PBMCs. The receptors stem from a woman aged 40 to 49 with lung cancer.

The gene calls are TRBV7-2 and TRBJ1-2; TRBD1 is a possible D gene (5 bases). Germline values: CDR1 SGHTA, CDR2 FQGNSA. The CDR3 runs 14 residues. Trimming pared 5 bases from V and 8 bases from J, leaving 18 bases between. DNA for the CDR3: TGTGCCAGCAGCATTATGAGGGGCGGGGTCGGCTACACCTTC. This gives the protein CASSIMRGGVGYTF.

This chain links TRBV12-1 with TRBJ2-7. TRBV12-1 counts as a pseudogene. The CDR3 contains 16 residues. The CDR3 DNA follows: TGTGCCAGCAGCGAGCGCCCCGGACCTAACCCCTACGAGCAGTACTTC. It specifies CASSERPGPNPYEQYF.

The chain couples TRBV6-5 to TRBJ1-1; D is perhaps TRBD1 (5 bases). The CDR3 consists of 13 residues. V lost 6 bases to trimming and J lost 5 bases, with 13 bases between them. Germline V lookup: CDR1 MNHEY, CDR2 SVGAGI. This CDR3 is CASSDSYETEAFF. For the CDR3, the DNA is TGTGCCAGCAGCGACAGTTATGAGACTGAAGCTTTCTTT.